The clone carrying this TCR beta chain was detected only a few times. Its antigen is as yet unknown. The data are from a study of T cell repertoires in cytomegalovirus infection. The overall study: Public TCR beta signatures indicated both CMV infection and matching HLA type.

Whole-study findings and limits: Frequencies of public TCR beta families were cumulated, and this identified carriers of CMV plus the relevant HLA. HLA-C-restricted TCR beta clonotypes specific for CMV led the ex vivo response.

The CDR3 spans 12 residues. Trimming shortened V by 2 bases and J by 9 bases, and 9 bases separated the two germline ends. Per germline, CDR1 SGHDT and CDR2 YYEEEE. TCRdb re-called the reads with MiXCR, one entry per CDR3 protein. There are under 850,000 distinct CDR3 sequences in the sample; approximately 34% occur only once, and 2.8% lies in the top ten. This chain joins TRBV5-6 and TRBJ2-1, with D possibly matching TRBD1 (6 bases). Sequences were obtained from PBMCs. This sequence originates from a human donor in good health (CMV status not recorded). Some clones in this sample may be carry-over from other donors' samples. CDR3 residues: CASSFRGSEQFF. DNA for the CDR3: TGTGCCAGCAGCTTCAGGGGTAGTGAGCAGTTCTTC.